Described below is a single TCR beta chain sequence and its context. This entry comes from a study of blood T cell repertoires in COVID-19. Study overall: Collection of acute and convalescent COVID-19 samples took place in the United States, Italy and Spain. T cells, B-cell-depleted T cells, or PBMCs provided the cDNA or gDNA that served as material.

CDR1 LNHDA and CDR2 SQIVND come from the germline V gene (reference sequence). The CDR3 loop spans 15 amino acids. V lost 7 bases and J lost 2, with 15 bases in between. As handled by the study authors: It was from reference gene primer amplification that nucleated cell counts were estimated. The protocol was immunoSEQ multiplex PCR, while the TCRdb copy is restricted to in-frame clones and leaves out a portion. For V, J and clone size, that table is used; D and trimming come from the DNA. The sample yields 55,000 to 75,000 clones, about 77% seen once. The receptor was derived from a man older than 75 with active or convalescent COVID-19. This chain connects TRBV19 to TRBJ1-3; D gene unclear. The sequenced material came from peripheral blood. The CDR3 nucleotides read TGTGCCAGTACGGTAGCGACGGTGCCTGGAAACACCATATATTTT. Translation: CASTVATVPGNTIYF.